This T cell receptor beta chain was sequenced in a study of T cell responses to AZD1222 COVID-19 vaccine. Study-level findings and limits: After two AZD1222 doses, spike-specific TCR breadth and depth rose versus day 0. Unmutated variant regions reportedly attract nearly half of all spike-specific TCRs. The CD4 TCRs associated with vaccination extended across spike and predominated at 160-218 and 743-854.

With regard to this clone: Its matching antigen is unknown.

After removal of 1 base from V and 4 bases from J, the junction contained 4 bases not matched to a gene. Germline V gives CDR1 MNHNS, CDR2 SASEGT. The CDR3 runs 14 residues. Some clones are missing from TCRdb's copy, which holds only in-frame ones; the method was immunoSEQ multiplex PCR. This sample carries about 66,000 clones, more than 75% of them seen once, and the ten largest clones take approximately 15%. The source was peripheral blood, collected on day 0 of AZD1222 vaccination. This clonotype was sampled from an adult in good health. The chain employs TRBV6-1 and TRBJ2-7, with 7 bases fitting TRBD1. CDR3 in amino acids: CASSEEGAQYEQYF. The CDR3 nucleotides are TGTGCCAGCAGTGAAGAGGGGGCGCAGTACGAGCAGTACTTC.